This T cell receptor (beta chain) originates from a study of OX40 agonist ivuxolimab in advanced cancers. Whole-study findings and limits: By week 6 at 0.1 to 3.0 mg/kg, blood CD4+ and CD8+ T cells had expanded clonally.

Per the germline V gene, CDR1 is SGHNT and CDR2 is YYREEE (reference sequence). The CDR3 length is 16 residues. Trimming left V 3 bases short and J 6 bases short, with 22 bases between. Blood samples were obtained at baseline, cycle 4 day 1, and cycle 7 day 1. The repertoire was sequenced with immunoSEQ multiplex PCR; TCRdb's copy has only in-frame clones and lacks some. The sample holds about 84,000 clones, over 85% seen once. With regard to this clone: What it binds is unknown.

This rearrangement joins TRBV5-4 to TRBJ2-7; D might be TRBD1 or TRBD2, each matching 6 bases. Sequencing used CD4+ or CD8+ T cells sorted from blood, obtained in a trial of the OX40 agonist ivuxolimab. This clonotype originated in an adult with an advanced solid tumor such as melanoma, head and neck, liver or kidney cancer. The CDR3 nucleotides read TGTGCCAGCAGCTCTTGGTATGGTATCAGGGGAGGCGAGCAGTACTTC. This gives the protein CASSSWYGIRGGEQYF.